The T cell receptor (beta chain) described here comes from a study of OX40 agonist ivuxolimab in advanced cancers. Study-wide background: Among those enrolled, mean age was about 63 years (range about 23 to 79) and 75% to 85% were male. Three patients, one with hepatocellular carcinoma and two with cutaneous melanoma, responded partially.

The assay was immunoSEQ multiplex PCR, and TCRdb's table has in-frame clones only and misses some. Among tens of thousands of clones listed, around 89% were seen once. A remark on this clone: Its antigen is as yet unknown.

Per the germline V gene, CDR1 is MNHEY and CDR2 is SMNVEV (reference sequence). This CDR3 has 17 amino acids. The V gene end was trimmed by 5 bases and the J gene end by 9 bases; junction bases not matched to a gene: 10. Study-level findings and limits: Antigen specificity remained undetermined for the expanded peripheral T cells. Clonal expansion from baseline to week 6 occurred in both CD4+ and CD8+ T cells.

This TCR derives from an adult with an advanced solid tumor such as melanoma, head and neck, liver or kidney cancer. The chain recombines TRBV27 with TRBJ2-1, with TRBD2 matching over 16 bases. Specimen: CD4+ or CD8+ T cells sorted from blood, collected in a trial of the OX40 agonist ivuxolimab. The CDR3 region has the DNA TGTGCCAGCAGTCCGACCGGGACTAGCGGGAGGGTGGCTGAGCAGTTCTTC. Its translation is CASSPTGTSGRVAEQFF.